Here is one TCR beta chain with its context. Losses at the gene ends were 4 bases for V and 7 bases for J; bases not matched to a gene: 5. CDR1 is LGHDT, CDR2 YNNKEL, per germline (reference sequence). The CDR3 runs to 15 residues. Authors' analysis steps: Amplification of reference gene primers provided the estimated nucleated cell counts. The assay was immunoSEQ multiplex PCR, and TCRdb's table has in-frame clones only and misses some. For V, J and clone size, that table is used; D and trimming come from the DNA. The repertoire holds roughly 110,000 clones, with approximately 85% as singletons. This specimen comes from a study of blood T cell repertoires in COVID-19. Study context: The origin of the acute and convalescent COVID-19 samples was the United States, Italy and Spain. Sample material is recorded as cDNA or gDNA derived from T cells, B-cell-depleted T cells, or PBMCs.

What was sequenced was peripheral blood. The receptor was derived from a man aged 35-49 years with acute or convalescent COVID-19. The chain carries TRBV3-1 (or the pseudogene TRBV3-2) and TRBJ2-2, with TRBD1 matching 11 bases. For the CDR3, the DNA is TGTGCCAGCAGCCCTGGGACAGGGGGTGGCGGGGAGCTGTTTTTT. Translated, it gives CASSPGTGGGGELFF.